Included here is one TCR beta chain sequence, with context. Germline V gives CDR1 LGHDT, CDR2 YNNKEL (reference sequence). With 1 base removed from V and 9 bases from J, the gap between germline ends came to 9 bases. This CDR3 region has 12 residues. Survey-level immunoSEQ sequencing profiled the TCR beta repertoire. Sequenced by immunoSEQ multiplex PCR; TCRdb stores in-frame clones only, minus some. Here the sample spans 60,000 to 75,000 clones, 85% to 95% being singletons. The chain carries TRBV3-1 (or the pseudogene TRBV3-2) and TRBJ1-2; the D is unclear. The TCR sequence derives from a man aged 35-49 years with rheumatoid arthritis. The sample taken for sequencing was PBMCs. As DNA, the CDR3 is TGTGCCAGCAGCCAAGCCCCCGGGAGCTACACCTTC. Residues: CASSQAPGSYTF.